The 10 T cell receptor beta chains presented below share a single source sample, sequenced in a study of blood T cell repertoires in COVID-19. Generated by immunoSEQ multiplex PCR, the TCRdb table keeps only in-frame clones and is missing some. The profile covers 150,000 to 180,000 clones, with about 79% appearing a single time and 25% to 30% taken by the ten largest. Material for sequencing was peripheral blood. These receptors were obtained from a woman aged 55 to 70 with acute or convalescent COVID-19.

The genes are TRBV7-9 and TRBJ1-2; D may be TRBD1 (6 bases). The CDR3 has 16 amino acids. Germline V CDR1 and CDR2: SEHNR, FQNEAQ (reference sequence). V was pared by 5 bases and J by 4 bases, with 20 bases between. This CDR3 is CASSPTPRQETYGYTF. The CDR3 nucleotides read TGTGCCAGCAGCCCCACCCCTCGACAGGAAACCTATGGCTACACCTTC.

This chain links TRBV5-1 with TRBJ1-5, with D unresolved. The CDR3 covers 13 residues. V lost 4 bases, J lost 4 bases, and 9 bases lay in between. Germline V gene lookup returns CDR1 SGHRS and CDR2 YFSETQ. The CDR3 loop reads CASSQEGNQPQHF. DNA of the CDR3: TGCGCCAGCAGCCAGGAGGGTAATCAGCCCCAGCATTTT.

This chain links TRBV6-5 with TRBJ1-1; D is possibly TRBD1 (5 bases). The CDR3 has 15 residues. The germline gives CDR1 MNHEY, CDR2 SVGAGI. Trimming shortened V by 2 bases and J by 3 bases, and 13 bases separated the two germline ends. The CDR3 reads CASSYNTGLDTEAFF. In DNA, the CDR3 is TGTGCCAGCAGTTACAATACAGGTTTGGACACTGAAGCTTTCTTT.

J is TRBJ2-3 and V is TRBV5-1, with 14 bases aligning to TRBD2. This CDR3 region has 19 residues. Germline CDR1 reads SGHRS; CDR2 reads YFSETQ. The V gene end was trimmed by 4 bases and the J gene end by 1 base; junction bases not matched to a gene: 11. The CDR3, as DNA: TGCGCCAGCAGCCTCGGGACTAGCGGGGGCTTTGTAGGCACAGATACGCAGTATTTT. Protein: CASSLGTSGGFVGTDTQYF.

This clone was observed a few times. The same CDR3 also results from other DNA sequences found in this sample. The J gene is TRBJ2-2, the V gene TRBV18; D is possibly TRBD1 (6 bases). The germline gives CDR1 KGHSH, CDR2 LQKENI. Trimming removed 3 bases from V and 1 base from J, with 6 bases in between. The CDR3 is made up of 14 amino acids. The CDR3 DNA follows: TGTGCCAGCTCACCGGGACAGAACACCGGGGAGCTGTTTTTT. Its protein product is CASSPGQNTGELFF.

The rearrangement uses TRBV19 and TRBJ1-2, with 7 bases aligning to TRBD1. Trimming took 4 bases from V and 7 from J; bases not matched to a gene: 15. Germline CDR1 LNHDA, CDR2 SQIVND (reference sequence). The CDR3 covers 16 residues. The CDR3 sequence is CASSTGQSTLLSGYTF. The CDR3 region has the DNA TGTGCCAGTAGTACGGGACAGAGTACGCTATTGAGTGGCTACACCTTC.

V usage is TRBV5-1 and J usage is TRBJ2-5; 8 bases are shared with TRBD2. Germline CDR1 reads SGHRS; CDR2 reads YFSETQ. V gave up 6 bases and J gave up 3 bases; unmatched junction bases: 10. The CDR3 is 15 residues long. The CDR3 sequence is CASTYLGTREETQYF. The CDR3 bases are TGCGCCAGCACCTATCTGGGGACTAGGGAAGAGACCCAGTACTTC.

The chain combines TRBV7-9 with TRBJ1-1; the match to TRBD1 covers 7 bases. Germline assignment: CDR1 SEHNR and CDR2 FQNEAQ (reference sequence). The CDR3 length is 13 residues. Trimming cost V 3 bases and J 3 bases; bases outside gene matches: 1. The chain's CDR3 is CASSFTGDTEAFF. The CDR3 DNA is TGTGCCAGCAGCTTTACAGGGGACACTGAAGCTTTCTTT.

V usage is TRBV9 and J usage is TRBJ1-2, with D possibly TRBD1 on 5 matching bases. The CDR3 loop spans 13 amino acids. Germline V gene sequence: CDR1 SGDLS, CDR2 YYNGEE. Trimming pared 0 bases from V and 8 bases from J, leaving 11 bases between. CDR3 residues: CASSVEGLQGYTF. The CDR3, as DNA: TGTGCCAGCAGCGTAGAGGGGCTTCAAGGCTACACCTTC.

The rearrangement uses TRBV10-3 and TRBJ2-7, with TRBD1 as a possible D gene (6 bases). CDR1 and CDR2 from the germline V gene are ENHRY and SYGVKD. Trimming took off 10 bases at V and 3 bases at J, with 16 bases between the two ends. This CDR3 comprises 13 residues. CDR3 coding DNA: TGTGCCACCGGACCACTACAGGGCTACGAGCAGTACGTC. Residues: CATGPLQGYEQYV.